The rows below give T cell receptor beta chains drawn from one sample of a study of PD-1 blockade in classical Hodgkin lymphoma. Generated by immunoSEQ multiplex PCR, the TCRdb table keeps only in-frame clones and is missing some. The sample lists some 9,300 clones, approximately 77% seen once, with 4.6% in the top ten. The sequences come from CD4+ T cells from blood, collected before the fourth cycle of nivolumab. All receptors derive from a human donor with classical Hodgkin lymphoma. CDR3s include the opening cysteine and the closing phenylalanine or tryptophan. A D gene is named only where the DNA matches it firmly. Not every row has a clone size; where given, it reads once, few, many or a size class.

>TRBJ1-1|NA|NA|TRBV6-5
TGTGCCAGCAGCCGACGGGGGGGGGAAGCTGAAGCTTTCTTT
CASSRRGGEAEAFF
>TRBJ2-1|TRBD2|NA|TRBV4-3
TGCGCCAGCAGCCACCGCTACGGACTAGCGTTCGACAATGAGCAGTTCTTC
CASSHRYGLAFDNEQFF
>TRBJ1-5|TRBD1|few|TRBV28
TGTGCCAGCAGTTTGGGACAGGAACGCAATCAGCCCCAGCATTTT
CASSLGQERNQPQHF
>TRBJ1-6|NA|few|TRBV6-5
TGTGCCAGCAGTTACTTGGGGGGCAGGGATAATTCACCCCTCCACTTT
CASSYLGGRDNSPLHF
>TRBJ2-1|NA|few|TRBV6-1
TGTGCCAGCAACCCAGCGGAGTTCGCCCGGAATGAGCAGTTCTTC
CASNPAEFARNEQFF
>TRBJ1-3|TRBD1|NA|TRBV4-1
TGCGCCAGCAGCCAAGGAAGACTAGCCGGGACAGCAGGAAACACCATATATTTT
CASSQGRLAGTAGNTIYF
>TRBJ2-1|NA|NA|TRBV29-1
TGCAGCGTTTCAGACCCCGGGGGCCACAATGAGCAGTTCTTC
CSVSDPGGHNEQFF
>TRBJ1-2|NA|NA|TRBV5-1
TGCGCCAGCAGCTTTCCGGGATCCAACTATGGCTACACCTTC
CASSFPGSNYGYTF
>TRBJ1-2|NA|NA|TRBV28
TGTGCCAGCAGTCCCCTTATCGGCTATGGCTACACCTTC
CASSPLIGYGYTF
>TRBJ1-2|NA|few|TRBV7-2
TGTGCCAGCAGCTTTGCCTTGGATGGCTACACCTTC
CASSFALDGYTF
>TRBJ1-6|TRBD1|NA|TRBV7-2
TGTGCCAGCAGCTTAGGACAGGGGTTCTATAATTCACCCCTCCACTTT
CASSLGQGFYNSPLHF
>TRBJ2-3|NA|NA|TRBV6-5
TGTGCCAGTTCGGTGGGGGCGGGGGATACGCAGTATTTT
CASSVGAGDTQYF
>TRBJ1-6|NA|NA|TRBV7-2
TGTGCCAGCAGCTTCGGACAGCTAAATTCACCCCTCCACTTT
CASSFGQLNSPLHF
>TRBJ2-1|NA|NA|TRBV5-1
TGCGCCAGCATTCTTGGGGCACAGGGTGTAGGGGGTGAGCAGTTCTTC
CASILGAQGVGGEQFF
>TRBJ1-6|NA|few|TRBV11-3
TGTGCCAGCAGCTTGGAGAGTAATTCACCCCTCCACTTT
CASSLESNSPLHF
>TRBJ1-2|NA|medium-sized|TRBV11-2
TGTGCCAGCAGCCCCGACGACTCTAGGGGCTACACCTTC
CASSPDDSRGYTF
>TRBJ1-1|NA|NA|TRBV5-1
TGCGCCAGCAGCTTGATAGGGGTTCGAGGCACTGAAGCTTTCTTT
CASSLIGVRGTEAFF
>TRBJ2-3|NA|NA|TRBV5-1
TGCGCCAGCAGCTTCGGTGGGGGGCAAGATACGCAGTATTTT
CASSFGGGQDTQYF
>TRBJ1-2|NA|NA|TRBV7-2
TGTGCCAGCAGCTTAGAAGGGTTGGGAAACTATGGCTACACCTTC
CASSLEGLGNYGYTF
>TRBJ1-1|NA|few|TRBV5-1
TGCGCCAGCAGCTCACAGGCTCCGAACACTGAAGCTTTCTTT
CASSSQAPNTEAFF
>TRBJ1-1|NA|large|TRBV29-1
TGCAGCGCCGGGACACTACATGGGACTGAAGCTTTCTTT
CSAGTLHGTEAFF
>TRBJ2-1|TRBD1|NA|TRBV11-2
TGTGCCAGCAGCTCTCTCGGGACAGGCTACAATGAGCAGTTCTTC
CASSSLGTGYNEQFF
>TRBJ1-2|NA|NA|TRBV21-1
TGTGCCAGCAGCAAAGGGAGCACTGGGGGATATGGCTACACCTTC
CASSKGSTGGYGYTF
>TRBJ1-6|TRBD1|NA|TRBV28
TGTGCCAGCAGTACGGGACAGGCCCATAATTCACCCCTCCACTTT
CASSTGQAHNSPLHF
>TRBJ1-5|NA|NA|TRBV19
TGTGCCAGTAGTATGGGCAGTTGGCAGCCCCAGCATTTT
CASSMGSWQPQHF
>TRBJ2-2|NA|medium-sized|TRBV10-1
TGCGCCAGCAGTAACCCGAACACCGGGGAGCTGTTTTTT
CASSNPNTGELFF
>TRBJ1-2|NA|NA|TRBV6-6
TGTGCCAGCAGGGGGACGGGGGGGAGCGGCTATGGCTACACCTTC
CASRGTGGSGYGYTF
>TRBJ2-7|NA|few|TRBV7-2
TGTGCCAGCAGCTCGACAGCGGGCGGCTACGAGCAGTACTTC
CASSSTAGGYEQYF
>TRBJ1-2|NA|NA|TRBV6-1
TGTGCCAGCAGTGAAGCTCGGGTGGGCTATGGCTACACCTTC
CASSEARVGYGYTF
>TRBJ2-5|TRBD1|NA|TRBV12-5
TGTGCTAGTGGTTTGGACGACAGGGGCGAGACCCAGTACTTC
CASGLDDRGETQYF
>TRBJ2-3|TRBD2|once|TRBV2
TGTGCCAGCAGACCACTAGCGGGGGGGCACCGCACAGATACGCAGTATTTT
CASRPLAGGHRTDTQYF
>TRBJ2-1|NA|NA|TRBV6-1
TGTGCCAGCAGTGAAGCGTACAACCAGGGGTACAATGAGCAGTTCTTC
CASSEAYNQGYNEQFF
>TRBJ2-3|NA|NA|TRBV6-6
TGTGCCAGTTCGGTGGGGGCGGGGGATACGCAGTATTTT
CASSVGAGDTQYF
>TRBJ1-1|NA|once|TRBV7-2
TGTGCCAGCAGACAACAGACAGAAGCTTTCTTT
CASRQQTEAFF
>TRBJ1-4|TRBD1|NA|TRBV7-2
TGTGCCAGCGCTTCCCTCCAAGACAGGGGAAGCGAAAAACTGTTTTTT
CASASLQDRGSEKLFF
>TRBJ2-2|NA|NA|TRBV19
TGTGCCAGTAGTACAGACTTCGGGGAGCTGTTTTTT
CASSTDFGELFF
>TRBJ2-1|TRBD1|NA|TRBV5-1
TGCGCCAGCAGCTCGGATCCAGGGGGCTACAATGAGCAGTTCTTC
CASSSDPGGYNEQFF
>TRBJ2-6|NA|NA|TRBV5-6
TGTGCCAGCAGCTTGGGGATATCTGGGGCCAACGTCCTGACTTTC
CASSLGISGANVLTF